These T cell receptor beta chains were read from a single sample in a study of cytomegalovirus exposure and HLA in healthy donors. Sequencing used immunoSEQ multiplex PCR; TCRdb keeps in-frame clones, though not all of them. The top ten clones hold 3% to 4% of a sample with some 86,000 clones, roughly 93% of them seen once. The sequenced material came from PBMCs. The receptor set was obtained from a woman in her twenties or thirties in good health and CMV-seronegative. Both conserved end residues are part of each CDR3. D genes are given only for firm matches. Where a row states a size, it is once, few, many or the class of an expanded clone; other rows omit it.

>TRBD1|-|TRBV30|TRBJ1-4|14
CAWSAGGAGEKLFF
TGTGCCTGGAGTGCAGGGGGCGCGGGGGAAAAACTGTTTTTT
>-|-|TRBV7-8|TRBJ1-3|17
CASSPTPLTNSGNTIYF
TGTGCCAGCAGCCCAACCCCCCTGACAAACTCTGGAAACACCATATATTTT
>TRBD1|-|TRBV19|TRBJ1-2|14
CASSMPGGVYGYTF
TGTGCCAGTAGTATGCCAGGGGGCGTCTATGGCTACACCTTC
>TRBD1|once|TRBV29-1|TRBJ2-2|15
CSVSFGTGNTGELFF
TGCAGCGTTTCGTTCGGGACAGGAAACACCGGGGAGCTGTTTTTT
>-|-|TRBV6-5|TRBJ1-4|16
CASSYGGAVANEKLFF
TGTGCCAGCAGTTACGGGGGCGCCGTAGCTAATGAAAAACTGTTTTTT
>TRBD2|once|TRBV5-1|TRBJ2-1|16
CASSPFGGSSYNEQFF
TGCGCCAGCAGCCCATTCGGGGGGAGCTCCTACAATGAGCAGTTCTTC
>-|-|TRBV10-3|TRBJ2-5|14
CAIRGGRGVETQYF
TGTGCCATCAGGGGGGGGCGCGGGGTAGAGACCCAGTACTTC
>-|-|TRBV2|TRBJ1-3|14
CASKSRGSGNTIYF
TGTGCCAGCAAATCGCGGGGGTCTGGAAACACCATATATTTT
>-|-|TRBV5-1|TRBJ2-7|12
CASSLDEIEQYF
TGCGCCAGCAGCTTGGACGAGATCGAGCAGTACTTC
>TRBD1|-|TRBV28|TRBJ1-6|15
CASSQWDREASPLHF
TGTGCCAGCAGTCAATGGGACAGGGAAGCTTCACCCCTCCACTTT
>TRBD1|-|TRBV6-5|TRBJ1-2|14
CASSYQRQGGGYTF
TGTGCCAGCAGTTACCAGCGACAGGGAGGTGGCTACACCTTC
>-|-|TRBV19|TRBJ1-4|13
CASRSARGEKLFF
TGTGCCAGTAGATCCGCTAGGGGGGAAAAACTGTTTTTT
>TRBD2|-|TRBV9|TRBJ2-1|15
CASSAASGGYNEQFF
TGTGCCAGCAGTGCCGCTAGCGGGGGCTACAATGAGCAGTTCTTC
>-|-|TRBV6-6|TRBJ1-1|11
CASTHNTEAFF
TGTGCCAGCACCCATAACACTGAAGCTTTCTTT
>TRBD1|-|TRBV6-5|TRBJ1-1|13
CASRVRQGMEAFF
TGTGCCAGCAGGGTCCGACAGGGGATGGAAGCTTTCTTT
>-|-|TRBV19|TRBJ1-5|16
CASSDLDRLTYQPQHF
TGTGCCAGTAGTGACTTAGACAGACTGACCTATCAGCCCCAGCATTTT
>TRBD2|-|TRBV6-5|TRBJ2-7|15
CASSASGRALHEQYF
TGTGCCAGCAGTGCTAGCGGGAGGGCCCTTCACGAGCAGTACTTC
>-|-|TRBV5-4|TRBJ2-7|15
CASSLEDSLSYEQYF
TGTGCCAGCAGCCTCGAGGACAGTCTTTCCTACGAGCAGTACTTC
>-|few|TRBV11-3|TRBJ2-7|13
CASSLGRSSSQYF
TGTGCCAGCAGCTTAGGGCGGTCTTCGTCGCAGTACTTC
>-|-|TRBV7-3|TRBJ2-1|16
CASSLSPTISGANQFF
TGTGCCAGCAGCTTATCTCCGACTATTTCGGGAGCGAATCAGTTCTTC
>TRBD2|-|TRBV7-9|TRBJ2-1|15
CASSLLAGGPGEQFF
TGTGCCAGCAGCCTCTTAGCGGGAGGGCCCGGGGAGCAGTTCTTC
>-|-|TRBV7-3|TRBJ2-1|13
CASSLTGGNEQFF
TGTGCCAGCAGCTTAACAGGCGGGAATGAGCAGTTCTTC